A selection of T cell receptor beta chains follows, all from one sample in a study of vaccination and CD4 T cells after COVID-19. Via MiXCR, TCRdb re-called the PCR reads, giving one row per CDR3 protein. The table lists about 10,000 distinct CDR3 sequences, approximately 53% of them singletons. Their specific antigens are unknown. Sequencing used CD4+ T cells from blood, cultured in vitro. These receptors were obtained from a human donor who had recovered from COVID-19. Each CDR3 is given without its conserved first and last residue. Size tells how often a clone was seen (once, few, many) or the class of an expanded clone, and some rows leave it out.

clone_size j_call v_call cdr3_aa
. TRBJ2-3 TRBV24-1 ATSDSGQRSTDTQY
. TRBJ2-2 TRBV7-6 ASSVVRQTNTGELF
few TRBJ2-4 TRBV11-2 ASAEEAFNLLAKNIQY
. TRBJ2-3 TRBV6-2/TRBV6-3 ASSTDRGLGTDTQY
. TRBJ1-5 TRBV27 ASSYRGNQPQH
. TRBJ1-1 TRBV7-2 ASSSAGPYTEAF
. TRBJ2-2 TRBV20-1 SASSGGRRNTGELF
. TRBJ2-1 TRBV20-1 SARLSLAGANEQF
. TRBJ2-7 TRBV2 ASKPGTSTYEQY
. TRBJ1-4 TRBV7-9 ASSPAGRGGDREKLF
. TRBJ2-1 TRBV7-2 ASSLAGTSGSGAYNEQF
. TRBJ2-5 TRBV7-9 ASSFRGLRETQY
. TRBJ2-1 TRBV23-1 ASSQSLGLAGGVNEQF
. TRBJ1-1 TRBV6-2/TRBV6-3 ASSQAAGQGWNTEAF
. TRBJ2-7 TRBV10-1 ASSPDRTSSYEQY
. TRBJ2-2 TRBV6-1 ASSIGRGTGELF
. TRBJ2-2 TRBV2 ASNGAGELF
. TRBJ1-2 TRBV28 ASSFWKGYT
few TRBJ2-1 TRBV5-6 ASSFGLINEQF
. TRBJ1-1 TRBV10-3 AISADTNTEAF
. TRBJ2-5 TRBV9 ASSVGGGTQY
. TRBJ1-3 TRBV7-9 ASSFRSGNTIY
. TRBJ2-7 TRBV24-1 ATSDPLPGQRSYEQY
few TRBJ1-1 TRBV7-6 ASRQGWTGGTEAF
. TRBJ2-5 TRBV5-6 ASSARLRGPRRQETQY
. TRBJ2-5 TRBV11-2 ASSLQTFQETQY
. TRBJ1-2 TRBV7-2 ASSLLTGARHGYT
few TRBJ1-2 TRBV28 ASSYTTLYGYT
. TRBJ1-1 TRBV4-1 ASSQSGPDGNTEAF
. TRBJ2-7 TRBV5-1 ASSWGVSGGSAYEQY
once TRBJ2-3 TRBV19 ASSDLSTDTQY
. TRBJ2-5 TRBV10-3 AISESILRETQY
. TRBJ1-1 TRBV12-3/TRBV12-4 ASSLGEVNTEAF
. TRBJ2-7 TRBV19 ASSIVAGAGYEQY
. TRBJ2-7 TRBV4-3 ASSLQGPRTYEQY